Presented here are 17 T cell receptor beta chains from one specimen sequenced in a study of shared clonotypes between healthy human individuals. Repertoires were generated with immunoSEQ multiplex PCR, while TCRdb's copy carries only in-frame clones and drops some. The sample holds around 2.1 million clones, 93% seen once. Naive CD8 cells lacked CD45RO and underwent positive selection for CCR7, leaving out terminally differentiated effector memory CD45RA+ cells. Input material: naive CD8+ T cells from PBMCs. The source of these receptors is a man between 18 and 35 years old in good health. Some clones in this sample may be carry-over from other donors' samples.

The genes are TRBV5-1 and TRBJ2-1; 9 nucleotides match TRBD1. The V and J ends lost 0 bases and 5 bases, in that order; junction bases with no gene match: 9. This CDR3 is 17 amino acids long. Looked up from germline, CDR1 is SGHRS and CDR2 is YFSETQ. This chain's CDR3 is CASSLAVVDRGNNEQFF. DNA for the CDR3: TGCGCCAGCAGCTTGGCGGTTGTGGACAGGGGAAACAATGAGCAGTTCTTC.

The chain carries TRBV6-5 and TRBJ2-5, with 7 bases matching TRBD1. The tail of the sequence fits TRBJ2-7 better, so the J call may be wrong. This CDR3 is built from 13 residues. Germline CDR1 MNHEY, CDR2 SVGAGI. The CDR3 region has the DNA TGTGCCAGCAGTATGGGACAGATCTACGAGCAGTACTTC. Amino acid sequence: CASSMGQIYEQYF.

CDR3 sequence: CASSQDSGVAGNTIYF. Written as DNA, the CDR3 is TGCGCCAGCAGCCAAGACTCGGGGGTCGCTGGAAACACCATATATTTT. The chain has TRBV4-1 and TRBJ1-3; D is perhaps TRBD1 (5 bases). The CDR3 runs to 16 residues. V lost 0 bases and J 2 bases, leaving 11 bases between the germline ends. Germline CDR1 is MGHRA and CDR2 is YSYEKL.

This chain uses TRBV4-1 with TRBJ2-5; maybe TRBD1 (5 bases). Germline-derived CDR1 and CDR2 are MGHRA and YSYEKL. Between the trimmed V and J ends, which lost 0 bases and 5 bases, there was a span of 25 bases. This CDR3 comprises 19 residues. The CDR3 spells CASSQDTNWGREWVETQYF. The CDR3 region has the DNA TGCGCCAGCAGCCAAGATACTAACTGGGGCAGGGAATGGGTTGAGACCCAGTACTTC.

V is TRBV2 and J is TRBJ2-7; 7 positions agree with TRBD1. This CDR3 is 16 amino acids long. The V and J ends lost 4 bases and 0 bases, in that order; junction bases with no gene match: 9. Germline V CDR1 and CDR2: SNHLY, FYNNEI. Here the CDR3 reads CASSGLQDRNSYEQYF. Written as DNA, the CDR3 is TGTGCCAGCAGTGGGCTACAGGACAGGAACTCCTACGAGCAGTACTTC.

The chain has TRBV11-2 and TRBJ2-7; D may be TRBD1 (6 bases). CDR1 and CDR2 (germline): SGHAT, FQNNGV. The CDR3 totals 12 residues. V lost 6 bases and J 6 bases, leaving 12 bases between the germline ends. This CDR3 reads CASRGQLSEQYF. In DNA, the CDR3 is TGTGCCAGCAGAGGACAGTTATCCGAGCAGTACTTC.

The chain recombines TRBV27 with TRBJ1-2, with D unclear. There are 14 residues in the CDR3. Trimming pared 9 bases from V and 0 bases from J, leaving 14 bases between. CDR1 and CDR2 (germline): MNHEY, SMNVEV (reference sequence). The CDR3 nucleotides are TGTGCCAGACAAGGGCCTTATCCTAACTATGGCTACACCTTC. The encoded protein is CARQGPYPNYGYTF.

The genes are TRBV6-5 and TRBJ2-3; 11 bases align to TRBD2. V was clipped by 9 bases and J by 3 bases; unmatched bases: 8. Germline-derived CDR1 and CDR2 are MNHEY and SVGAGI. CDR3 length equals 15 residues. The DNA of the CDR3 is TGTGCCAGTACCTTAGCGGGAGGGGGTACAGATACGCAGTATTTT. This gives the protein CASTLAGGGTDTQYF.

The rearrangement links TRBV15 to TRBJ2-3; D is uncertain. The CDR3 has 15 amino acids. Trimming removed 3 bases at V and 2 bases at J, with 12 bases between. Germline assignment: CDR1 LNHNV and CDR2 YYDKDF (reference sequence). The CDR3 is CATSSRAHATDTQYF. The CDR3 nucleotides read TGTGCCACCAGCAGCCGGGCCCACGCCACAGATACGCAGTATTTT. The full variable domain, with the rest looked up from reference TRBV15 and TRBJ2-3, is DAMVIQNPRYQVTQFGKPVTLSCSQTLNHNVMYWYQQKSSQAPKLLFHYYDKDFNNEADTPDNFQSRRPNTSFCFLDIRSPGLGDTAMYLCATSSRAHATDTQYFGPGTRLTVL.

The rearrangement uses TRBV7-9 and TRBJ2-1; D is ambiguous. With 3 bases removed from V and 2 bases from J, the gap between germline ends came to 11 bases. CDR3 length: 15 residues. The germline V gene has CDR1 SEHNR and CDR2 FQNEAQ (reference sequence). The CDR3 spells CASSFPPPAYNEQFF. The DNA of the CDR3 is TGTGCCAGCAGCTTCCCACCGCCCGCCTACAATGAGCAGTTCTTC. Looking up the rest from reference TRBV7-9 and TRBJ2-1 gives the full variable domain: DTGVSQNPRHKITKRGQNVTFRCDPISEHNRLYWYRQTLGQGPEFLTYFQNEAQLEKSRLLSDRFSAERPKGSFSTLEIQRTEQGDSAMYLCASSFPPPAYNEQFFGPGTRLTVL.

The rearrangement links TRBV4-3 to TRBJ1-2; 10 bases line up with TRBD1. This CDR3 comprises 13 residues. Unmatched junction bases numbered 5, after V lost 6 bases and J lost 7 bases. CDR1 is LGHNA, CDR2 YSLEER, per germline. The CDR3 nucleotides read TGCGCCAGCAGACCCGGGACAGGGGCTGGCTACACCTTC. It specifies CASRPGTGAGYTF.

This clone occurred once. The chain is built from TRBV29-1 and TRBJ2-7; D not certain. Germline assignment: CDR1 SQVTM and CDR2 ANQGSEA. The CDR3 consists of 13 residues. V lost 6 bases and J 4 bases, leaving 16 bases between the germline ends. CDR3 residues: CSVIPRGRYEQYF. CDR3 nucleotide sequence: TGCAGCGTGATCCCGCGCGGCCGGTACGAGCAGTACTTC.

CDR3 nucleotides: TGCAGTGCCTATTATGGCTACACCTTC. Amino acids: CSAYYGYTF. The V call is TRBV20-1, the J call TRBJ1-2; D uncertain. The CDR3 consists of 9 residues. V gave up 6 bases and J gave up 5 bases, with 4 bases separating them. Germline values: CDR1 DFQATT, CDR2 SNEGSKA (reference sequence).

V is TRBV6-5 and J is TRBJ1-1; D is uncertain. The V gene's germline CDR1 is MNHEY and CDR2 SVGAGI. V lost 0 bases, J lost 1 base, and 6 bases lay in between. The length of the CDR3 is 14 residues. The CDR3 DNA reads TGTGCCAGCAGTTACTCGCTGGGGAACACTGAAGCTTTCTTT. Residues: CASSYSLGNTEAFF.

The genes are TRBV27 and TRBJ2-3; D not resolved. Trimming took 5 bases from V and 0 from J, leaving 12 bases between them. Per the germline V gene, CDR1 is MNHEY and CDR2 is SMNVEV (reference sequence). The CDR3 covers 15 residues. The DNA of the CDR3 is TGTGCCAGCAGTCCCTCGACGAAAAGCACAGATACGCAGTATTTT. Protein: CASSPSTKSTDTQYF.

The V gene is TRBV15, the J gene TRBJ2-7; D might be TRBD1 or TRBD2, each matching 5 bases. In germline, CDR1 is LNHNV, CDR2 YYDKDF (reference sequence). V was shortened by 0 bases and J by 6 bases, with 15 bases between the two germline ends. CDR3 size: 15 residues. The CDR3 DNA sequence: TGTGCCACCAGCAGAGATTGGGACCTCTGGGGCGAGCAGTACTTC. Its protein is CATSRDWDLWGEQYF.

The rearrangement uses TRBV6-6 and TRBJ2-1; 10 bases fit TRBD2. This CDR3 region has 16 residues. Trimming removed 2 bases from V and 3 bases from J; junction bases left unmatched: 4. Germline V gives CDR1 MNHNY, CDR2 SVGAGI (reference sequence). The CDR3 coding sequence is TGTGCCAGCAGTTACCTCTTAGCGGGAGGCTACAATGAGCAGTTCTTC. It encodes CASSYLLAGGYNEQFF.